The entry below describes one T cell receptor beta chain. The data were taken from a study of blood T cells in healthy people across ages. Then a second PCR, running roughly 6 to 12 cycles, was carried out with a sample-barcoded 5' primer and a J-beta primer mix. TCRdb itself ran the 5' RACE reads through MiXCR, one entry per CDR3 protein. The sample includes approximately 730,000 distinct CDR3 sequences, 43% of them seen just once. At least 6 micrograms of total RNA were extracted per sample. V was clipped by 1 base and J by 6 bases, with 9 bases between them. This CDR3 comprises 13 residues. CDR1 and CDR2 from the germline V gene are LNHNV and YYDKDF (reference sequence).

The sequence came from a woman aged 55-69 years in good health. The J gene is TRBJ1-2, the V gene TRBV15; D is uncertain. The sample comprised blood. This CDR3 reads CATSRGTGNGYTF. The CDR3 coding sequence is TGTGCCACCAGCAGAGGAACGGGAAATGGCTACACCTTC.